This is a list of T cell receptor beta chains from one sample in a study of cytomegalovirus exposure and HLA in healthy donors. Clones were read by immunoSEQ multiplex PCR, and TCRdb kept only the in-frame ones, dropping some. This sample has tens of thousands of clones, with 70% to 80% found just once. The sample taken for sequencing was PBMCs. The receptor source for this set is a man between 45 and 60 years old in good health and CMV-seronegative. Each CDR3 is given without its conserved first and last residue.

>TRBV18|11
ASSRDMNTEAF
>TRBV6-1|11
ASSVRSGAEAF
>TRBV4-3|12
ASSQDRVTGELF
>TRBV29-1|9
SVRRGQGYT
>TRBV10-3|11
AISESGGTEAF
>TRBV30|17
AWSSKGLGLVEVSYEQY
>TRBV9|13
ASSPRGREIGGYT
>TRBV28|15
ASSPTWGGKSSYEQY
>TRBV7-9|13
ASSLHRANTGELF
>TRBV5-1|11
ASSLVTGGGYT
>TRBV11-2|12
ASSSSPTNEKLF
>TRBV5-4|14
ASSLGGTDLNTEAF
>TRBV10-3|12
AISETSRTGELF
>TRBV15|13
ATSINRAGNQPQH
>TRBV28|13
ASSDLAGGYYTQY
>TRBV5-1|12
ASSLDRGLGHAF
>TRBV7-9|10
ASSRTVYEQY
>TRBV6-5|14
ASSYSNGGAGVEQY
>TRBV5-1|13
ASSYRTGLQETQY
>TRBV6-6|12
ASRSRQGAGGYT
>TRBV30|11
AWSMTVNTEAF
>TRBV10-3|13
AISESTGRNQPQH
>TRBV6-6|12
ASSARGRAYEQY
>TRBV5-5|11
ASSLDRAEKLF
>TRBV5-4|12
ASSPTGVRYGYT
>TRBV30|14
AWSDRGQNRYNEQF
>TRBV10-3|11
AITGQLDNEQF
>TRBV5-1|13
ASSLGQGAPYEQY
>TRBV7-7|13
ASSLASGSSETQY
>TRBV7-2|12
ASSLSPTGDTQY
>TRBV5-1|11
ASSLGRGDEAF
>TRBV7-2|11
ASSYRGNQPQH
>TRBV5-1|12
ASSLEAKTGKLF
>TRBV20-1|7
SASYPAF
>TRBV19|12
ASSEAQGAYEQY
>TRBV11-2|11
ASSLGQKDGYT
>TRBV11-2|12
ASSSRTGLDTQY
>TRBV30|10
ACETANYGYT
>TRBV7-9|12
ASSQTSLNYGYT
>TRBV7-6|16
ASSRQQNTGGSSYEQY
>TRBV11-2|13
ASSLGGRGNGELF
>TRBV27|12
ASRTNQGFAEAF
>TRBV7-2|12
ASSLGTVTYEQY
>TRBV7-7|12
ASSPGTSLGEQY
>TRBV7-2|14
ASSGLRPGGLTEAF
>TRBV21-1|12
ASRDGQGNEKLF
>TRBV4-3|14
ASSQDRAGQGEKLF
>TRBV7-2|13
ASSFSVLSSYEQY
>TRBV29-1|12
SVEDKPGGNTQY
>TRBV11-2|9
ASSSIYEQY
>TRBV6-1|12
ASSEVGGQAEAF
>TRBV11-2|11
ASSARLEETQY
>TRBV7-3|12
ASSPTGAPYEQY
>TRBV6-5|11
ASSTDRNYGYT
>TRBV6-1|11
ASSEKADTQQY
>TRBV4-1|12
ASSTGTVNQPQH
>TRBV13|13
ASSLGGGGYNEQF
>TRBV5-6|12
ASRLAGATYEQY